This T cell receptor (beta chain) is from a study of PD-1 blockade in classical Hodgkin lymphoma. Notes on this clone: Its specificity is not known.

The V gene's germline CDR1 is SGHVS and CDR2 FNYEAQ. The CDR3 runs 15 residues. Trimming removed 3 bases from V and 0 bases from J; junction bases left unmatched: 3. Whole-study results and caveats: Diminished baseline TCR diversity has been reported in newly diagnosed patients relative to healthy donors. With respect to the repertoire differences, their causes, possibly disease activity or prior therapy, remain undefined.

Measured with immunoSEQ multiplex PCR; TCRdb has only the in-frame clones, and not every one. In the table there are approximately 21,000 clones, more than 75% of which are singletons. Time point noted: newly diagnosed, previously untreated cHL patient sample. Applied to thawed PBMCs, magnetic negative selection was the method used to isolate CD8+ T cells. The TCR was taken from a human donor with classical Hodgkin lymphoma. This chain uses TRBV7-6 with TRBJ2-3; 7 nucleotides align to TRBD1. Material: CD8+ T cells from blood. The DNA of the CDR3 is TGTGCCAGCAGCTTGGGACAGACGAGCACAGATACGCAGTATTTT. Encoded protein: CASSLGQTSTDTQYF.